Listed below are T cell receptor beta chains from one sample, sequenced in a study of blood T cell repertoires in COVID-19. Assay: immunoSEQ multiplex PCR; the TCRdb copy retains only in-frame clones and omits some. Of roughly 200,000 clones in the sample, roughly 90% were seen once. The specimen sequenced was peripheral blood. All receptors come from a man in his 70s with acute or convalescent COVID-19. Each CDR3 is given with its conserved first and last residue. A D gene is named only where the DNA matches it firmly. Size tells how often a clone was seen (once, few, many) or the class of an expanded clone, and some rows leave it out.

>.|.|TRBJ1-1|TRBV12-3/TRBV12-4
TGTGCCAGCAGTTTTTCGGAGGTAACTGAAGCTTTCTTT
CASSFSEVTEAFF
>.|.|TRBJ1-5|TRBV6-5
TGTGCCAGCTCTTCCGGGGGGAAGAATCAGCCCCAGCATTTT
CASSSGGKNQPQHF
>TRBD1|.|TRBJ2-5|TRBV11-2
TGTGCCAGCAGCGAATTCGACAGGGCCGAGACCCAGTACTTC
CASSEFDRAETQYF
>TRBD1|.|TRBJ2-5|TRBV24-1
TGTGCCACCAGTGATGGGGACAGACAAGAGACCCAGTACTTC
CATSDGDRQETQYF
>TRBD1|.|TRBJ1-1|TRBV4-1
TGCGCCAGCAGTCCGGGACAGGGGGCGGGGGTGTCAGCTTTCTTT
CASSPGQGAGVSAFF
>TRBD1|.|TRBJ1-2|TRBV30
TGTGCCTGGATCAGAGACAGGGCAATATCTAACTATGGCTACACCTTC
CAWIRDRAISNYGYTF
>.|.|TRBJ1-4|TRBV5-1
TGCGCCAGCAGCTTTACAGGGATAACTAATGAAAAACTGTTTTTT
CASSFTGITNEKLFF
>TRBD1|.|TRBJ2-5|TRBV6-5
TGTGCCAGCACTATAGGGACAGGGGGCGGAGAGACCCAGTACTTC
CASTIGTGGGETQYF
>.|.|TRBJ1-5|TRBV7-2
TGTGCCAGCAGCTTAGTAGGAGGCCGGGGCAATCAGCCCCAGCATTTT
CASSLVGGRGNQPQHF
>TRBD1|.|TRBJ2-2|TRBV7-3
TGTGCCAGCAGCCTTCTGGGACAGGGGAACACCGGGGAGCTGTTTTTT
CASSLLGQGNTGELFF
>.|.|TRBJ1-4|TRBV7-9
TGTGCCAGCAGCCCAGGACAGACTCCTAATGAAAAACTGTTTTTT
CASSPGQTPNEKLFF
>.|.|TRBJ2-2|TRBV19
TGTGCCAGTAGATTAGGACAGCGACCCACCGGGGAGCTGTTTTTT
CASRLGQRPTGELFF
>.|.|TRBJ2-7|TRBV25-1
TGTGCCAGCAGTGCGCGCGGGGCCTACTACGAGCAGTACTTC
CASSARGAYYEQYF
>TRBD2|.|TRBJ2-4|TRBV3-1/TRBV3-2
TGTGCCAGCAGCCAAGCTTCTAGCGGAGCCTCCCTACCGTACTTC
CASSQASSGASLPYF
>.|.|TRBJ2-3|TRBV6-5
TGTGCCGCCAGCCCAGGGGTTGGGGGTACAGATACGCAGTATTTT
CAASPGVGGTDTQYF
>.|.|TRBJ2-7|TRBV27
TGTGCCACTCCACCCCAGGGGACCTCCTACGAGCAGTACTTC
CATPPQGTSYEQYF
>.|.|TRBJ2-2|TRBV7-2
TGTGCCAGCAGCCCTACAGGGATGGGGGAGCTGTTTTTT
CASSPTGMGELFF
>.|.|TRBJ2-5|TRBV5-5
TGTGCCAGCAGCCTCCAGGGCCGGGAGACCCAGTACTTC
CASSLQGRETQYF
>TRBD2|few|TRBJ2-1|TRBV5-1
TGCGCCAGCAGCTCCCCCCCTGGGACTAGCGGAGTCTACAATGAGCAGTTCTTC
CASSSPPGTSGVYNEQFF
>.|.|TRBJ1-1|TRBV28
.
CASSSSTGEAFF
>TRBD1|.|TRBJ1-5|TRBV2
TGTGCCAGCAGTAACAGGGGGCTCTTTTCCTTGGGTCAGCCCCAGCATTTT
CASSNRGLFSLGQPQHF
>.|.|TRBJ1-2|TRBV5-1
TGCGCCAGCAGCTGGCAGGACAGCCTCTATGGCTACACCTTC
CASSWQDSLYGYTF
>TRBD2|few|TRBJ2-3|TRBV19
TGTGCCAGTAGTATAGTAGGACTAGCGGGGCAGTATTTT
CASSIVGLAGQYF
>.|.|TRBJ2-7|TRBV5-1
TGCGCCAGCAGCCCCGGAACAGGAATTAACTACGAGCAGTACTTC
CASSPGTGINYEQYF
>TRBD2|.|TRBJ2-1|TRBV27
TGTGCCAGCAGTTTAACGAGTACTAGCGGGAGGTACAATGAGCAGTTCTTC
CASSLTSTSGRYNEQFF
>TRBD2|.|TRBJ2-1|TRBV7-3
TGTGCCAGCAGCCGGGACTATTACAATGAGCAGTTCTTC
CASSRDYYNEQFF
>.|.|TRBJ2-5|TRBV27
TGTGCCAGCAGTTTATCGCGGGACGGGTTACGGACCCAGTACTTC
CASSLSRDGLRTQYF
>.|once|TRBJ2-7|TRBV18
TGTGCCAGCTCACCCGTGGCTGGTGAGCAGTACTTC
CASSPVAGEQYF
>.|.|TRBJ2-1|TRBV5-1
TGCGCCAGCAGCTTGAAGGTTGGGAGCAATGAGCAGTTCTTC
CASSLKVGSNEQFF
>.|.|TRBJ1-3|TRBV19
TGTGCCAGTAGTACAGGCACCTCTGGAAACACCATATATTTT
CASSTGTSGNTIYF
>TRBD1|.|TRBJ1-3|TRBV29-1
TGCAGCGTTGAAGATCCCAGGGGGAGAAACACCATATATTTT
CSVEDPRGRNTIYF
>.|.|TRBJ2-1|TRBV7-2
TGTGCCAGCAGCTTTGGCAGGGTCAATGAGCAGTTCTTC
CASSFGRVNEQFF
>.|.|TRBJ2-7|TRBV19
TGTGCCTCCCATCAGGGGGGTACAGGCGCTATCTACGAGCAGTACTTC
CASHQGGTGAIYEQYF
>.|.|TRBJ1-3|TRBV18
TGTGCCAGCTCACCACTGGGGAGGTCTGGAAACACCATATATTTT
CASSPLGRSGNTIYF
>TRBD2|.|TRBJ2-7|TRBV6-2/TRBV6-3
TGTGCCAGCAGCCCAGGCGGGACTAGCGGATCCTACGAGCAGTACTTC
CASSPGGTSGSYEQYF
>TRBD2|.|TRBJ2-3|TRBV6-5
TGTGCCAGCAGCGTAGCGGGAAGCACAGATACGCAGTATTTT
CASSVAGSTDTQYF
>TRBD1|few|TRBJ1-5|TRBV7-2
TGTGCCAGCAGCTTCTCCGGGACAGTAACTCAGCCCCAGCATTTT
CASSFSGTVTQPQHF
>.|.|TRBJ2-7|TRBV7-9
TGTGCCAGCGGGCCAGGGTGGGTCTCCGAGCAGTACTTC
CASGPGWVSEQYF
>TRBD2|.|TRBJ2-1|TRBV27
TGTGCCAGCAGTTTATCCGGTGTACTACTAGCGGGAGAGTTTAATGAGCAGTTCTTC
CASSLSGVLLAGEFNEQFF
>TRBD1|.|TRBJ2-7|TRBV5-1
TGCGCCAGCAGCTTGTTAACCGGGACAGGGCCCCACGAGCAGTACTTC
CASSLLTGTGPHEQYF
>.|.|TRBJ2-1|TRBV30
TGTGCCTGGAGTCCTACTCGACCCACGCAGGGGCAGTTCTTC
CAWSPTRPTQGQFF
>TRBD1|.|TRBJ2-5|TRBV20-1
TGCAGTGCTAGTTCATTGACAGGGACCCCAAGACAGGAGACCCAGTACTTC
CSASSLTGTPRQETQYF
>.|.|TRBJ1-5|TRBV18
TGTGCCAGCTCACCAATATCTAACAGCAATCAGCCCCAGCATTTT
CASSPISNSNQPQHF
>.|.|TRBJ1-2|TRBV19
TGTGCCAGTAGTATCATTTCGGACTATGGCTACACCTTC
CASSIISDYGYTF
>TRBD1|.|TRBJ1-1|TRBV11-3
TGTGCCAGCAGCCTCGACAGGGACACTGAAGCTTTCTTT
CASSLDRDTEAFF
>.|.|TRBJ2-2|TRBV6-5
TGTGCCAGCAGTTACTCGTACATTGGCACCGGGGAGCTGTTTTTT
CASSYSYIGTGELFF
>.|.|TRBJ2-6|TRBV21-1
TGTGCCAGCAGCAAAGGAGAATGCGGGCCACAGTCAAGGGCCAACGTCCTGACTTTC
CASSKGECGPQSRANVLTF
>.|.|TRBJ1-3|TRBV7-2
TGTGCCAGCAGCCTAAGGGGATCTGGAAACACCATATATTTT
CASSLRGSGNTIYF
>TRBD2|.|TRBJ2-3|TRBV10-3
TGTGCCATCAGTGAAATTAGTGGGACTAGCGCTAGCACAGATACGCAGTATTTT
CAISEISGTSASTDTQYF
>.|.|TRBJ1-2|TRBV5-1
TGCGCCAGCAGCTTGGCCTCGGAGGGTTGGTATGGCTACACCTTC
CASSLASEGWYGYTF
>.|.|TRBJ2-3|TRBV7-2
TGTGCCAGCCGCGACGTAGCGACTTATCCGGATACGCAGTATTTT
CASRDVATYPDTQYF
>TRBD2|.|TRBJ2-1|TRBV7-9
TGTGCCAGCAGCTTAGGGGGACTAGCGGGAGACAATGAGCAGTTCTTC
CASSLGGLAGDNEQFF
>TRBD2|once|TRBJ2-7|TRBV4-1
TGCGCCAGCAGCAAAGGACTAGCGGCGTCCTACGAGCAGTACTTC
CASSKGLAASYEQYF
>.|.|TRBJ1-2|TRBV19
TGTGCCAGTAGTACTACAGACAGAGATGGCTACACCTTC
CASSTTDRDGYTF
>TRBD1|once|TRBJ1-2|TRBV7-6
TGTGCCAGCAGCTTGGGGACAGGGATGGACTATGGCTACACCTTC
CASSLGTGMDYGYTF